The source of this T cell receptor beta chain is a study of CD8 T cells in Susac syndrome (dated by TCRdb to about 2019). Regarding the study in general: Whether CD8+ T cell activation and differentiation in Susac syndrome was antigen driven was tested using repertoire sequencing. Overall results and qualifications from the work: The number of individuals in the TCR sequencing and HLA analysis was recognized as being relatively small.

As concerns this clonotype: This receptor's antigen is unknown. Qualities for individual bases were not recorded, and no much larger clone is one base off.

High-throughput TCR beta sequencing profiled peripheral blood CD8+ and CD4+ T cells from healthy donors, Susac syndrome patients and multiple sclerosis patients. Healthy donors were age- and sex-matched controls. CD8+ TEMRA cells were enriched by FACS, while bulk CD8+ and CD4+ T cells were purified by magnetic negative isolation. Blood was collected in EDTA tubes and processed within 24 hours, with PBMCs isolated through density gradient centrifugation. PBMCs destined for TCR sequencing were cryopreserved in liquid nitrogen and later thawed in a 37 °C water bath. A purity of at least 90% was achieved for sorted or isolated CD4+, CD8+ and CD8+ TEMRA cells. RNA was extracted with the RNeasy kit and about 0.5 to 1 ug was reverse transcribed using random hexamers. The immunoSEQ multiplex PCR assay, which covers 54 Vbeta and 13 Jbeta segments, was used to amplify TCR beta CDR3 regions. To correct PCR amplification bias, a synthetic template baseline was used for both primer optimization and computational correction. The study's processing was this. Reads were annotated to V, D and J genes according to IMGT and were analyzed with immunoSEQ Analyzer, with only productive sequences retained. To calculate clonality, Shannon entropy was normalized by log2 of the number of productive unique sequences and then subtracted from one. For each patient and control, public and private clones were evaluated among the 100 most prevalent clones. A clone was defined as Susac-specific if it was absent from the healthy and MS cohorts, from some 1,100 published viral clones and from other ImmuneACCESS disease sequences. TCRdb handled the public reads itself, with Q25 trimming in fastp and clone calling in MiXCR, and kept productive beta chains. Identical CDR3 protein sequences are pooled into one entry, listed with their most common genes and DNA. TCRdb's processing, not the study's, gives the V and J calls here. The sample contains 180,000 or so distinct CDR3 sequences, roughly 95% of them found a single time. The ten most abundant clones make up approximately 0.1% of the sample.

From the cysteine up to the phenylalanine, the CDR3 has a length of 15 residues. The read is trimmed to its CDR3 DNA, 45 bases read in frame from base 1. The junction shows trimming of 3 bases on V and 0 bases on J, and the gene matches do not reach 4 bases of it. This sequence originates from a human donor in good health. Recombination joined TRBV12-3 or TRBV12-4 with TRBJ2-7; 8 middle bases align to TRBD1. The sequenced material came from CD4+ T cells from PBMCs. In nucleotides, the sequence is TGTGCCAGCAGTTTTGGGGACAGGACCTCCTACGAGCAGTACTTC. The encoded protein is CASSFGDRTSYEQYF.